The 23 T cell receptor beta chains reported below all come from one sample, sequenced in a study of blood T cells in healthy people across ages. A second PCR of 7 to 11 cycles used a sample-barcoded 5' primer and a J-beta primer mix. One entry per CDR3 protein, called by TCRdb with MiXCR from the 5' RACE reads. The sample shows roughly 1,500,000 distinct CDR3 sequences, roughly 32% of them seen only once. Sample: blood. Every receptor here comes from a woman younger than 45 in good health.

The chain couples TRBV11-2 to TRBJ2-1, with 10 nucleotides matching TRBD2. Germline CDR1 SGHAT, CDR2 FQNNGV. This CDR3 spans 15 amino acids. V was pared by 1 base and J by 7 bases, with 4 bases of the junction left unmatched. The CDR3 coding sequence is TGTGCCAGCAGCTTAGTAGCGGGAGGTGAGAATGAGCAGTTCTTC. Protein sequence: CASSLVAGGENEQFF. The variable domain in full, with the rest retrieved from reference TRBV11-2 and TRBJ2-1, is EAGVAQSPRYKIIEKRQSVAFWCNPISGHATLYWYQQILGQGPKLLIQFQNNGVVDDSQLPKDRFSAERLKGVDSTLKIQPAKLEDSAVYLCASSLVAGGENEQFFGPGTRLTVL.

Turning to this clonotype: A read error is possible here, since a much larger clone lies one base away. The J gene is TRBJ2-6, the V gene TRBV5-6; 8 nucleotides agree with TRBD1. Per the germline V gene, CDR1 is SGHDT and CDR2 is YYEEEE. The CDR3 is made up of 18 amino acids. The CDR3 loop reads CASSLLGQGLSGTNVLTF. CDR3 in DNA: TGTGCCAGCAGCTTGTTAGGACAGGGATTATCTGGGACCAACGTCCTGACTTTC.

The V and J genes are TRBV27 and TRBJ2-1, with 7 bases matching TRBD2. Germline values: CDR1 MNHEY, CDR2 SMNVEV (reference sequence). J gave up 3 bases and V 2 bases, and 7 bases lay outside the gene matches. The CDR3 extends over 16 amino acids. The CDR3 loop is CASSLSAGDRYNEQFF. As DNA, the CDR3 is TGTGCCAGCAGTTTAAGTGCGGGAGACCGCTACAATGAGCAGTTCTTC.

Only a few counts were recorded for this clonotype. This chain uses TRBV20-1 with TRBJ2-1; 10 nucleotides agree with TRBD2. CDR1 and CDR2 from the germline V gene are DFQATT and SNEGSKA (reference sequence). V was pared by 1 base and J by 7 bases, with 16 bases of the junction left unmatched. The CDR3 extends over 18 amino acids. CDR3: CSARGHEKVLAGENEQFF. CDR3 nucleotides: TGCAGTGCTAGAGGGCACGAGAAGGTGCTAGCGGGGGAAAATGAGCAGTTCTTC.

There are a few counts of this clonotype. V gene TRBV4-2 combines with J gene TRBJ2-5; 10 positions agree with TRBD2. The CDR3 is 22 residues long. Trimming removed 2 bases from V and 5 bases from J; junction bases left unmatched: 26. Looked up from germline, CDR1 is LGHNA and CDR2 is YNFKEQ. CDR3: CASSQFGLLAGVIKDENETQYF. CDR3 nucleotides: TGTGCCAGCAGCCAATTTGGTCTCCTAGCGGGAGTTATTAAAGATGAGAATGAGACCCAGTACTTC.

This clonotype came up many times. An end of the junction does not agree with germline; a read error may underlie this. The chain uses TRBV20-1 and TRBJ2-3; D is possibly TRBD1 (5 bases). The CDR3 is 12 amino acids. Germline CDR1 and CDR2: DFQATT and SNEGSKA (reference sequence). CDR3 residues: CSALDSIDTQYF. The CDR3 DNA sequence: TGCAGTGCCCTAGACAGCATAGATACGCAGTATTTT.

This chain links TRBV7-3 with TRBJ2-3; 7 bases are shared with TRBD1. The CDR3 spans 18 residues. J gave up 4 bases and V 2 bases, and 15 bases lay outside the gene matches. Looked up from germline, CDR1 is SGHTA and CDR2 is FQGTGA. CDR3 amino acids: CASSLSYPRDRRADTQYF. In DNA, the CDR3 is TGTGCCAGCAGCTTATCCTACCCAAGGGACAGACGGGCAGATACGCAGTATTTT.

This clonotype was picked up a small number of times. The rearrangement uses TRBV5-6 and TRBJ1-1; no definite D call. This CDR3 contains 14 residues. Germline V lookup: CDR1 SGHDT, CDR2 YYEEEE. Between the trimmed V and J ends, which lost 2 bases and 4 bases, there was a span of 12 bases. The CDR3 loop is CASSLNSWGTEAFF. CDR3 coding DNA: TGTGCCAGCAGCTTAAACTCCTGGGGCACTGAAGCTTTCTTT.

This clonotype occurred a few times. In nucleotides, the CDR3 is TGCAGTGCTAACGCCATTCACAATGAGCAGTTCTTC. Translated: CSANAIHNEQFF. V and J are TRBV20-1 and TRBJ2-1; D is undetermined. CDR3 size: 12 residues. Between the trimmed V and J ends, which lost 4 bases and 5 bases, there was a span of 9 bases. Looked up from germline, CDR1 is DFQATT and CDR2 is SNEGSKA (reference sequence).

The sample holds a few counts of this clonotype. The rearrangement joins TRBV20-1 to TRBJ1-5; 8 bases are shared with TRBD1. This CDR3 contains 15 residues. V lost 7 bases to trimming and J lost 0 bases; unmatched junction nucleotides: 8. From germline, CDR1 is DFQATT and CDR2 SNEGSKA (reference sequence). Here the CDR3 reads CSVNRGSLSNQPQHF. CDR3 in DNA: TGCAGTGTTAACAGGGGGTCCCTTAGCAATCAGCCCCAGCATTTT.

Turning to this clonotype: At one end the junction does not follow the germline gene, possibly because of a read error. The chain couples TRBV7-3 to TRBJ2-5; D gene unclear. The J call may be in error: the DNA end matches TRBJ2-7 better. CDR1 SGHTA and CDR2 FQGTGA come from the germline V gene. CDR3 length: 13 residues. The CDR3 DNA reads as TGTGCCTGCAGCCCAGTGGTGGGCTCCGAGCAGTACTTC. Translation gives CACSPVVGSEQYF.

The gene calls are TRBV6-1 and TRBJ2-7, with no clear D. CDR1 MNHNS and CDR2 SASEGT come from the germline V gene. CDR3 length: 12 residues. V lost 3 bases to trimming and J lost 4 bases, with 7 bases between them. The chain's CDR3 is CASSDRIYEQYF. CDR3 bases: TGTGCCAGCAGTGACCGGATATACGAGCAGTACTTC.

In its sample, this clonotype was seen a few times. The chain joins TRBV5-1 to TRBJ2-1, with 9 bases identical to TRBD2. Germline values: CDR1 SGHRS, CDR2 YFSETQ. The CDR3 is 14 residues long. The V segment lost 4 bases and the J segment 8 bases; nucleotides outside the gene matches: 7. The DNA for the CDR3 is TGCGCCAGCAGCCAGCCTAGCGGGGCCGATGAGCAGTTCTTC. Residues: CASSQPSGADEQFF. The whole variable domain, filled in from reference TRBV5-1 and TRBJ2-1, reads KAGVTQTPRYLIKTRGQQVTLSCSPISGHRSVSWYQQTPGQGLQFLFEYFSETQRNKGNFPGRFSGRQFSNSRSEMNVSTLELGDSALYLCASSQPSGADEQFFGPGTRLTVL.

The V gene is TRBV10-3, the J gene TRBJ1-1, with D unresolved. Germline V gene data show CDR1 as ENHRY and CDR2 as SYGVKD. The CDR3 contains 15 residues. The V end lost 1 base, the J end lost 0 bases, and 9 bases lay between the germline ends. The CDR3 loop is CAISELSAMNTEAFF. For the CDR3, the DNA is TGTGCCATCAGTGAGTTATCCGCCATGAACACTGAAGCTTTCTTT.

There are a few counts of this clonotype. This chain joins TRBV3-1 and TRBJ2-1; 9 bases match TRBD1. The CDR3 is 16 residues long. In germline, CDR1 is LGHDT, CDR2 YNNKEL (reference sequence). With V trimmed by 4 bases and J by 7 bases, 11 bases remained unmatched. The CDR3 loop is CASSPRTGDLFNEQFF. The CDR3 DNA is TGTGCCAGCAGCCCTCGGACAGGGGACCTTTTTAATGAGCAGTTCTTC.

The J gene is TRBJ2-7, the V gene TRBV5-1, with D tentatively TRBD1 or TRBD2 (5 bases each). V was cut by 0 bases and J by 2 bases, with 15 bases left in between. The germline CDR1 and CDR2 sequences are SGHRS and YFSETQ. The CDR3 has 16 amino acids. The chain's CDR3 is CASSLVGQGEAYEQYF. The CDR3 nucleotides are TGCGCCAGCAGCTTGGTTGGTCAGGGAGAGGCCTACGAGCAGTACTTC.

The gene calls are TRBV24-1 and TRBJ1-2; D uncertain. Germline assignment: CDR1 KGHDR and CDR2 SFDVKD. The ends were cut back, 6 bases at V and 2 bases at J, with 6 bases in the middle. The CDR3 loop spans 12 amino acids. CDR3 DNA: TGTGCCACCAGTCCGGGAAACTATGGCTACACCTTC. This gives the protein CATSPGNYGYTF.

The chain is built from TRBV20-1 and TRBJ1-2, with D possibly being TRBD1 (6 bases). The CDR3 has 18 residues. V was cut by 6 bases and J by 3 bases, with 29 bases left in between. CDR1 is DFQATT, CDR2 SNEGSKA, per germline (reference sequence). The CDR3 loop reads CSAPTGGRGATPDYGYTF. CDR3 sequence (DNA): TGCAGTGCCCCAACTGGGGGAAGGGGGGCCACCCCGGACTATGGCTACACCTTC.

The genes are TRBV10-3 and TRBJ1-2; 11 bases map to TRBD1. The CDR3 totals 17 residues. Losses at the gene ends were 2 bases for V and 1 base for J; bases not matched to a gene: 6. Per the germline V gene, CDR1 is ENHRY and CDR2 is SYGVKD. CDR3 residues: CAISETTGTGGNYGYTF. The CDR3, as DNA: TGTGCCATCAGTGAGACGACGGGGACAGGGGGTAACTATGGCTACACCTTC.

The V gene is TRBV7-2, the J gene TRBJ2-5, with 11 bases that match TRBD2. In germline, CDR1 is SGHTA, CDR2 FQGNSA. The CDR3 runs 15 residues. The ends lost 3 bases at V and 3 bases at J; junction bases unmatched: 3. The CDR3: CASSFQLAGEETQYF. CDR3 in DNA: TGTGCCAGCAGCTTCCAACTAGCGGGGGAAGAGACCCAGTACTTC.

The V call is TRBV20-1, the J call TRBJ2-4, with TRBD1 matching 8 bases. The V segment lost 6 bases and the J segment 6 bases; nucleotides outside the gene matches: 10. This CDR3 is 14 amino acids long. Germline assignment: CDR1 DFQATT and CDR2 SNEGSKA (reference sequence). CDR3: CSAQDRVSRNIQYF. The CDR3 DNA follows: TGCAGTGCCCAGGACAGGGTCAGCAGAAACATTCAGTACTTC.

V and J are TRBV7-2 and TRBJ1-1, with 7 bases matching TRBD1. V trimming: 5 bases; J trimming: 4 bases; junction bases outside the gene matches: 7. Germline V gene data show CDR1 as SGHTA and CDR2 as FQGNSA. The CDR3 consists of 14 residues. Here the CDR3 DNA reads TGTGCCAGCAGCAATTTCAGGGGGAGCACTGAAGCTTTCTTT. Amino acid sequence: CASSNFRGSTEAFF.

This clonotype was detected a few times. The chain uses TRBV5-1 and TRBJ2-1; 11 nucleotides align to TRBD2. This CDR3 region has 15 residues. The V and J ends lost 1 base and 8 bases, in that order; junction bases with no gene match: 5. CDR1 and CDR2 (germline): SGHRS, YFSETQ. This CDR3 is CASSLTASGGYEQFF. The CDR3 nucleotides read TGCGCCAGCAGCTTGACGGCTAGCGGGGGGTATGAGCAGTTCTTC.